This entry concerns a single TCR beta chain. The antigen is unknown. The data derive from a study of beta chain features in type 1 diabetes. Investigators reverse transcribed all isolated RNA, so they sequenced expressed TCRB transcripts. Using immunoSEQ multiplex PCR, the repertoire was profiled, and TCRdb retains in-frame clones only, with some absent. The table includes more than 300,000 clones, roughly 12% detected once. Regarding the study as a whole: cDNA sequencing could over-represent cells with high TCR expression.

Sample: naive CD4+ T cells from blood. This TCR came from a man aged 18 to 30 in good health.

CDR3 coding DNA: TGTGCCATCAGTGAGTCAGGTCGGGGGTGGACAGGGAAAACCTCGGGATACAATGAGCAGTTCTTC. Its protein product is CAISESGRGWTGKTSGYNEQFF. This chain uses TRBV10-3 with TRBJ2-1; 8 bases are a match to TRBD1. Germline loops: CDR1 ENHRY, CDR2 SYGVKD. V was pared by 0 bases and J by 4 bases, with 23 bases of the junction left unmatched. CDR3 length: 22 residues.